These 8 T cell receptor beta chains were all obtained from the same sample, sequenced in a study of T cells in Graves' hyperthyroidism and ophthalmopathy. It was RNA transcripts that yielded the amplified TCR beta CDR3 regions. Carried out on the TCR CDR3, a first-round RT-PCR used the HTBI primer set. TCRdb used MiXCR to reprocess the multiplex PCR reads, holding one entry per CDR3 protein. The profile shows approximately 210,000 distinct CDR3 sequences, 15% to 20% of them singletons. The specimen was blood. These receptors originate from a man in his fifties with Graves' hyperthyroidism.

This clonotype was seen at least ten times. The CDR3 reads CSAPTSGRAWTGELFF. As DNA, the CDR3 is TGCAGTGCGCCGACTAGCGGGAGGGCCTGGACCGGGGAGCTGTTTTTT. The gene calls are TRBV20-1 and TRBJ2-2, with 14 bases aligning to TRBD2. With 6 bases clipped from V and 5 bases from J, the junction kept 8 bases outside the gene matches. CDR1 and CDR2 from the germline V gene are DFQATT and SNEGSKA (reference sequence). The CDR3 length is 16 residues.

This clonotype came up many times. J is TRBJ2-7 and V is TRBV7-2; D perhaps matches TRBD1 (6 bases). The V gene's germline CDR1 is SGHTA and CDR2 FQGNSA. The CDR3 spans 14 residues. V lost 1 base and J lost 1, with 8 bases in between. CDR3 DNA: TGTGCCAGCAGCTTAGAGGGGGTATCCTACGAGCAGTACTTC. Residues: CASSLEGVSYEQYF.

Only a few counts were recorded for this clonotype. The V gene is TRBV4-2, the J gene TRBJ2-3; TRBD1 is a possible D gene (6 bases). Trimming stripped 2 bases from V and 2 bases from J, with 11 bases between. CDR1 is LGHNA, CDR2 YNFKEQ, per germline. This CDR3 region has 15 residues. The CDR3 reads CASSQQAGVTDTQYF. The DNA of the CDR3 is TGTGCCAGCAGCCAACAGGCAGGGGTCACAGATACGCAGTATTTT.

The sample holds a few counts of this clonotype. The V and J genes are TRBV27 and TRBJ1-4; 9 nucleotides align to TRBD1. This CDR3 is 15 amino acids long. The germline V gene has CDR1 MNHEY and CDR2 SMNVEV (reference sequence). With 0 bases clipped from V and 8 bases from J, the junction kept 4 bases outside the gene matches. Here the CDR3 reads CASSLSGTGSEKLFF. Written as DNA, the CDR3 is TGTGCCAGCAGTTTATCCGGGACAGGGTCAGAAAAACTGTTTTTT.

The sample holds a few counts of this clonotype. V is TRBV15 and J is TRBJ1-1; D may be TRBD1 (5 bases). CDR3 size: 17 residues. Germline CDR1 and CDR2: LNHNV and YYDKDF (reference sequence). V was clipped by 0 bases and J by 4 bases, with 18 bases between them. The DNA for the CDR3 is TGTGCCACCAGCAGAGATCCCTCGGGGGGAATCGGCACTGAAGCTTTCTTT. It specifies CATSRDPSGGIGTEAFF.

The CDR3 DNA is TGTGCCAGCAGCTCGCGGCGGAGGCACTACGAGCAGTACTTC. This gives the protein CASSSRRRHYEQYF. The chain carries TRBV28 and TRBJ2-7; tentative D call: TRBD2 (5 bases). The germline V gene has CDR1 MDHEN and CDR2 SYDVKM. Between the trimmed V and J ends, which lost 6 bases and 3 bases, there was a span of 15 bases. This CDR3 comprises 14 residues.

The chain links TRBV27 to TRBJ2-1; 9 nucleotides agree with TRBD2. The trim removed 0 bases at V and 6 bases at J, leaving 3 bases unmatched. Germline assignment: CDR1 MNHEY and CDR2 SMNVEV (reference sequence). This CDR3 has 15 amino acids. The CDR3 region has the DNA TGTGCCAGCAGTTTATCGGGACTAGCTAGCAATGAGCAGTTCTTC. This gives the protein CASSLSGLASNEQFF.

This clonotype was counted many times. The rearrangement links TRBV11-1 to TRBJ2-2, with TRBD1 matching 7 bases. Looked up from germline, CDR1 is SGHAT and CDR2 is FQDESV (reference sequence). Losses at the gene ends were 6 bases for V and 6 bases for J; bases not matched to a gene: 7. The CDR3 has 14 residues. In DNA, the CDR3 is TGTGCCAGCAGACCACAGGGGTTCGCCGGGGAGCTGTTTTTT. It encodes CASRPQGFAGELFF.